The clone carrying this T cell receptor (beta chain) appeared many times. The antigen is undetermined. This specimen comes from a study of neurological immune-mediated disorders. The CDR3 sequence is 13 residues long. CDR1 and CDR2 from the germline V gene are SQVTM and ANQGSEA. V was cut by 4 bases and J by 4 bases, with 14 bases left in between. The team produced cDNA through 5'RACE using 10-nucleotide random UMIs. TCRdb re-derived calls from the 5' RACE reads in MiXCR, one entry per CDR3 protein. This table has over 55,000 distinct CDR3 sequences, roughly 10% appearing once. Broader study findings: The level of TCR clonal expansion was highest in patients with HTLV-1-associated myelopathy and lowest in multiple sclerosis, where it fell below the level seen in healthy controls.

Noted time point: longitudinal time-point 1 (baseline). The sequence was obtained from a man aged 30 to 45 in good health. Input material: PBMCs. The chain couples TRBV29-1 to TRBJ2-7, with D maybe TRBD1 (6 bases). CDR3 sequence (DNA): TGCAGCGTTGGGAAGGGGGATCGGTACGAGCAGTACTTC. Encoded protein: CSVGKGDRYEQYF.